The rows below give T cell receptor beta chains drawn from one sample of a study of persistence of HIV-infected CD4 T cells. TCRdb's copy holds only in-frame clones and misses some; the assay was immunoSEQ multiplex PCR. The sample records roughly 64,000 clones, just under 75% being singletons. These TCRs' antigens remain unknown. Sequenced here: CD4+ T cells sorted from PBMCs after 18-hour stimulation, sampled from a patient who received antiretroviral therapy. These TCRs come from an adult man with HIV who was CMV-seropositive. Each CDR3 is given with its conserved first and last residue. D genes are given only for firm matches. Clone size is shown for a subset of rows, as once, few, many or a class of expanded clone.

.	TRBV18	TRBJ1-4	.	CASSRTAATNEKLFF	TGTGCCAGCTCCCGGACGGCGGCAACTAATGAAAAACTGTTTTTT
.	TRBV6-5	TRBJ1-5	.	CASSPSGRGQPQHF	TGTGCCAGCAGTCCCTCGGGGCGTGGTCAGCCCCAGCATTTT
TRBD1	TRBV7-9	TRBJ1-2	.	CASSPGQGNYGYTF	TGTGCCAGCAGCCCTGGACAGGGAAACTATGGCTACACCTTC
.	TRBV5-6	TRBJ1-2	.	CASSLRDVTNYGYTF	TGTGCCAGCAGCCTCCGGGACGTAACTAACTATGGCTACACCTTC
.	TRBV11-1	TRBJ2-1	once	CASGPPTGRAYNEQFF	TGTGCCAGCGGACCCCCTACAGGGAGGGCCTACAATGAGCAGTTCTTC
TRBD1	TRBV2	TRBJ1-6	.	CASRSPGQGAYSNSPLHF	TGTGCCAGCAGGTCCCCGGGACAGGGGGCTTATAGTAATTCACCCCTCCACTTT
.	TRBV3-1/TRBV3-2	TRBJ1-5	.	CASSPGQSNQPQHF	TGTGCCAGCAGCCCCGGACAGAGCAATCAGCCCCAGCATTTT
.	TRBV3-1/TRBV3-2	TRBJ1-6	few	CASSYSLLGSSYNSPLHF	TGTGCCAGCAGCTACTCCCTTTTAGGGAGCTCCTATAATTCACCCCTCCACTTT
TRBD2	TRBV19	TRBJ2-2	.	CASRDRLAANTGELFF	TGTGCCAGTAGGGATAGACTAGCGGCGAACACCGGGGAGCTGTTTTTT
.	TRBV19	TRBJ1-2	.	CASSMAANYGYTF	TGTGCCAGTAGTATGGCAGCTAACTATGGCTACACCTTC
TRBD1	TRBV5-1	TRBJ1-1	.	CASSSYGTGGTEAFF	TGCGCCAGCAGCTCCTACGGGACAGGGGGAACTGAAGCTTTCTTT
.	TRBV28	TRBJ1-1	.	CASSLRGDTEAFF	TGTGCCAGCAGTTTAAGAGGGGACACTGAAGCTTTCTTT
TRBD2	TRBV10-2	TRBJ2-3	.	CASRARGAGTGTQYF	TGCGCCAGCAGGGCGCGGGGGGCTGGCACAGGTACGCAGTATTTT
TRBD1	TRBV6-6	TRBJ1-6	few	CASSQDRRGSPLHF	TGTGCCAGCAGTCAGGACAGGAGAGGTTCACCCCTCCACTTT
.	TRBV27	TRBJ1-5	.	CASSPARERNQPQHF	TGTGCCAGCAGTCCCGCCCGGGAAAGGAATCAGCCCCAGCATTTT
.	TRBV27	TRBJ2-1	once	CASSLNRREQFF	TGTGCCAGCAGTTTAAATCGCAGGGAGCAGTTCTTC
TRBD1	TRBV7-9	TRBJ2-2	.	CASSSQGDTGELFF	TGTGCCAGCAGCTCGCAGGGGGACACCGGGGAGCTGTTTTTT
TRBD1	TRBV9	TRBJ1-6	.	CASSAKTGANSPLHF	TGTGCCAGCAGCGCGAAGACAGGGGCAAATTCACCCCTCCACTTT
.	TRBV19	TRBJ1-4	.	CASRRLGQSEKLFF	TGTGCCAGTAGACGGCTAGGGCAGTCTGAAAAACTGTTTTTT
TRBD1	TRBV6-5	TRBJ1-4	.	CASSYTGVNEKLFF	TGTGCCAGCAGTTATACAGGGGTTAATGAAAAACTGTTTTTT
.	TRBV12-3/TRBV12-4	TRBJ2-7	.	CASSFQGSYEQYF	TGTGCCAGCAGTTTCCAGGGTTCCTACGAGCAGTACTTC
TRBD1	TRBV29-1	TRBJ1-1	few	CSGRQGDTEAFF	TGCAGCGGCCGACAGGGGGACACTGAAGCTTTCTTT
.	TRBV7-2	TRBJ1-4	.	CASSPFGGVSEKLFF	TGTGCCAGCAGCCCATTCGGAGGGGTGAGCGAAAAACTGTTTTTT
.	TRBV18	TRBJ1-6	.	CASSPLGRNNPYSPLHF	TGTGCCAGCTCACCACTGGGTAGGAATAACCCCTATTCACCCCTCCACTTT
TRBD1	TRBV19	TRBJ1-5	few	CASSTRTGVDHQPQHF	TGTGCCAGTAGTACCCGGACAGGGGTGGATCATCAGCCCCAGCATTTT
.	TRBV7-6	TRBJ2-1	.	CASSLGQNRYNEQFF	TGTGCCAGCAGCTTGGGGCAGAACCGATACAATGAGCAGTTCTTC
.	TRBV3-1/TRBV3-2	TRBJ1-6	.	CASSPFRDGPSNSPLHF	TGTGCCAGCAGCCCCTTCCGGGACGGCCCGAGTAATTCACCCCTCCACTTT
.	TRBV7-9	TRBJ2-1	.	CASSLAAGPGEQFF	TGTGCCAGCAGCTTAGCGGCAGGGCCGGGTGAGCAGTTCTTC
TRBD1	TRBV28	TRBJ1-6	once	CASTPQGAGGSPLHF	TGTGCCAGCACCCCCCAGGGGGCGGGAGGTTCACCCCTCCACTTT
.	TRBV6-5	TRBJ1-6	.	CASQSQGNSPLHF	TGTGCCAGCCAGTCCCAGGGGAATTCACCCCTCCACTTT
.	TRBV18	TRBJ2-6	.	CASSPSPGANVLTF	TGTGCCAGCTCACCGTCCCCTGGGGCCAACGTCCTGACTTTC
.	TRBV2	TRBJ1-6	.	CASRRRGADNSPLHF	TGTGCCAGCAGGCGGCGGGGCGCGGATAATTCACCCCTCCACTTT
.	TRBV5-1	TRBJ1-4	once	CASSLADSRTEKLFF	TGCGCCAGCAGCTTGGCAGACAGCCGAACGGAAAAACTGTTTTTT
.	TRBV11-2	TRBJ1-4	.	CASSLWSNEKLFF	TGTGCCAGCAGCCTCTGGTCTAATGAAAAACTGTTTTTT
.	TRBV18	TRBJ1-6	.	CASSPGTYNSPLHF	TGTGCCAGCTCACCCGGGACCTATAATTCACCCCTCCACTTT
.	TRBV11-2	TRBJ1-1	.	CASSLGRASTEAFF	TGTGCCAGCAGCTTAGGACGCGCATCGACTGAAGCTTTCTTT
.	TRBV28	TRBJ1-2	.	CASSEVVLRTANYGYTF	TGTGCCAGCAGTGAAGTTGTCCTTCGGACAGCTAACTATGGCTACACCTTC
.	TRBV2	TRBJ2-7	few	CASSSTYEQYF	TGTGCCAGCAGTTCCACCTACGAGCAGTACTTC
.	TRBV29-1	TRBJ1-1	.	CSATVNTEAFF	TGCAGCGCTACAGTGAACACTGAAGCTTTCTTT
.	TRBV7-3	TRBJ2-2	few	CASSLDSGAVDGELFF	TGTGCCAGCAGCTTAGATAGCGGTGCCGTGGACGGGGAGCTGTTTTTT